What follows is one T cell receptor beta chain and its context. This specimen belongs to a study of blood T cell repertoires in COVID-19. The table came from immunoSEQ multiplex PCR; TCRdb's copy has only in-frame clones and leaves some out. The sample shows hundreds of thousands of clones, roughly 83% of them seen only once. The length of the CDR3 is 17 residues. Germline V gives CDR1 MNHEY, CDR2 SMNVEV (reference sequence). With 0 bases clipped from V and 3 bases from J, the junction kept 7 bases outside the gene matches. The clonotype originates from a man aged 80 or over with acute or convalescent COVID-19. The chain recombines TRBV27 with TRBJ2-7; 11 bases match TRBD1. The specimen was peripheral blood. CDR3 DNA: TGTGCCAGCAGTTTATCAACATCCGGGACAGGGGGCTACGAGCAGTACTTC. This encodes CASSLSTSGTGGYEQYF.